This T cell receptor (beta chain) emerged from a study of technical replicates of blood from a handful of donors. Data came from immunoSEQ multiplex PCR; TCRdb stores just in-frame clones and leaves some out. Of approximately 80,000 clones in the sample, about 91% were seen once. Germline assignment: CDR1 MGHDK and CDR2 SYGVNS. Trimming removed 8 bases from V and 6 bases from J; junction bases left unmatched: 12. The CDR3 is 14 residues long. The chain has TRBV25-1 and TRBJ1-2, with TRBD1 identical over 7 bases. This clonotype originated in a human donor in good health. The sequencing input was T cells isolated from PBMCs. The CDR3 sequence: CASGPTGQSNGYTF. CDR3 coding DNA: TGTGCCAGCGGCCCGACAGGGCAATCCAATGGCTACACCTTC.